The 2 T cell receptor beta chains below come from one sample, sequenced in a study of cytomegalovirus exposure and HLA in healthy donors. The primer mix had 60 Vbeta and 13 Jbeta primers. Generated by immunoSEQ multiplex PCR, the TCRdb table keeps only in-frame clones and is missing some. This table holds about 160,000 clones, 60% to 80% found once. The sequencing sample was made of PBMCs. These receptors all stem from a man aged 30 to 45 in good health and CMV-seropositive.

The rearrangement uses TRBV7-2 and TRBJ1-5, with D uncertain. The germline V gene encodes CDR1 SGHTA and CDR2 FQGNSA. V lost 2 bases and J lost 0, with 8 bases in between. The CDR3 spans 15 residues. In DNA form, the CDR3 reads TGTGCCAGCAGCTTATCGGCGGTTAGCAATCAGCCCCAGCATTTT. It translates to CASSLSAVSNQPQHF.

The V gene is TRBV19, the J gene TRBJ2-7, with unresolved D. This CDR3 comprises 12 residues. In germline, CDR1 is LNHDA, CDR2 SQIVND (reference sequence). V dropped 3 bases and J dropped 5 bases, with 8 bases sitting between them. In nucleotides, the CDR3 is TGTGCCAGTAGTATGCTCCGGGACGAGCAGTACTTC. It yields the protein CASSMLRDEQYF.